A single sample gave rise to the 11 T cell receptor beta chains below, sequenced in a study of T cell changes during pregnancy in multiple sclerosis. Sequencing was performed with immunoSEQ multiplex PCR; in TCRdb, only in-frame clones are kept and a portion is missing. The top ten hold more than 5% of the sample, which has about 30,000 clones, about 93% seen once. The sequenced sample was CD8+ T cells from peripheral blood mononuclear cells, obtained before pregnancy. The receptors shown here come from a female donor with multiple sclerosis, enrolled in a pregnancy study.

The chain uses TRBV7-3 and TRBJ2-3, with D unclear. The germline gives CDR1 SGHTA, CDR2 FQGTGA. Trimming stripped 2 bases from V and 0 bases from J, with 6 bases between. CDR3 length equals 14 residues. CDR3 bases: TGTGCCAGCAGCTTACTCGGTAGCACAGATACGCAGTATTTT. Its translation: CASSLLGSTDTQYF.

The J gene is TRBJ2-5, the V gene TRBV7-2; TRBD2 matches 7 bases. The J call is doubtful: the DNA matches TRBJ2-7 better. CDR1 is SGHTA and CDR2 is FQGNSA in the germline V gene. The CDR3 consists of 14 residues. The CDR3 DNA sequence: TGTGCCAGCAGCCCAGGACTAGGTACCTACGAGCAGTACTTC. This sequence encodes CASSPGLGTYEQYF.

The chain carries TRBV7-8 and TRBJ2-7; 7 nucleotides agree with TRBD2. The CDR3 is 15 amino acids. The ends lost 7 bases at V and 4 bases at J; junction bases unmatched: 13. Germline V gene lookup returns CDR1 SGHVS and CDR2 FQNEAQ. The CDR3 region has the DNA TGTGCCAGCACTACTTTTGGAGCGGGGCCTTACGAGCAGTACTTC. It encodes CASTTFGAGPYEQYF.

The genes are TRBV27 and TRBJ2-5; possibly TRBD1 for D (5 bases). Germline V gene data show CDR1 as MNHEY and CDR2 as SMNVEV (reference sequence). The CDR3 is made up of 13 amino acids. V was shortened by 6 bases and J by 4 bases, with 12 bases between the two germline ends. The CDR3 reads CASRSGLGETQYF. CDR3 nucleotide sequence: TGTGCCAGCAGATCAGGGTTAGGAGAGACCCAGTACTTC.

J is TRBJ2-5 and V is TRBV29-1, with D possibly matching TRBD1 (5 bases). V was clipped by 3 bases and J by 0 bases, with 11 bases between them. The germline V gene encodes CDR1 SQVTM and CDR2 ANQGSEA. This CDR3 is built from 14 residues. The CDR3 region is CSVEPADNQETQYF. The DNA for the CDR3 is TGCAGCGTTGAGCCGGCGGACAACCAAGAGACCCAGTACTTC. The full variable domain, in which reference TRBV29-1 and TRBJ2-5 provide the parts outside the CDR3, is SAVISQKPSRDICQRGTSLTIQCQVDSQVTMMFWYRQQPGQSLTLIATANQGSEATYESGFVIDKFPISRPNLTFSTLTVSNMSPEDSSIYLCSVEPADNQETQYFGPGTRLLVL.

The chain employs TRBV28 and TRBJ1-1; D is undetermined. Germline V gene sequence: CDR1 MDHEN, CDR2 SYDVKM. The V end lost 2 bases, the J end lost 1 base, and 5 bases lay between the germline ends. The CDR3 length is 13 residues. The CDR3 spells CASSLAGNTEAFF. The CDR3 coding sequence is TGTGCCAGCAGTTTAGCCGGGAACACTGAAGCTTTCTTT.

The chain employs TRBV13 and TRBJ2-1; 14 bases align to TRBD2. Germline V lookup: CDR1 PRHDT, CDR2 FYEKMQ (reference sequence). This CDR3 comprises 16 residues. The J segment lost 7 bases and the V segment lost 2 bases, leaving 4 bases of the junction unmatched. The CDR3 sequence: CASSLPGTSGGNEQFF. As DNA, the CDR3 is TGTGCCAGCAGCTTACCCGGGACTAGCGGGGGAAATGAGCAGTTCTTC.

The chain joins TRBV7-3 to TRBJ2-3, with D perhaps matching TRBD2 (5 bases). The CDR3 sequence is 14 residues long. Trimming pared 3 bases from V and 10 bases from J, leaving 17 bases between. Germline lookup yields CDR1 SGHTA and CDR2 FQGTGA. The CDR3 DNA reads as TGTGCCAGCAGCTTCCGGGATAATGGCTATGCGCAGTATTTT. This gives the protein CASSFRDNGYAQYF.

The CDR3: CASSRFPLDIHNEQFF. In DNA form, the CDR3 reads TGTGCCAGCAGCCGATTCCCTCTCGACATTCATAATGAGCAGTTCTTC. This chain joins TRBV7-9 and TRBJ2-1; D unresolved. Germline loops: CDR1 SEHNR, CDR2 FQNEAQ (reference sequence). CDR3 size: 16 residues. The germline V and J ends were trimmed by 5 bases and 7 bases, with 21 bases remaining between them. Together with reference TRBV7-9 and TRBJ2-1, the CDR3 gives the full variable domain: DTGVSQNPRHKITKRGQNVTFRCDPISEHNRLYWYRQTLGQGPEFLTYFQNEAQLEKSRLLSDRFSAERPKGSFSTLEIQRTEQGDSAMYLCASSRFPLDIHNEQFFGPGTRLTVL.

The J gene is TRBJ1-5, the V gene TRBV6-1; tentative D call: TRBD1 (5 bases). CDR1 is MNHNS, CDR2 SASEGT, per germline. Trimming took off 1 base at V and 6 bases at J, with 13 bases between the two ends. CDR3 size: 15 residues. CDR3 in DNA: TGTGCCAGCAGTGAAGATACCGGGGGAGGTCAGCCCCAGCATTTT. Translating gives CASSEDTGGGQPQHF.

This clone was seen just once. This rearrangement joins TRBV7-9 to TRBJ1-1; D call uncertain. Germline V gives CDR1 SEHNR, CDR2 FQNEAQ (reference sequence). Trimming cost V 4 bases and J 1 base, with 10 bases left between them. The CDR3 runs 14 residues. The CDR3 DNA sequence: TGTGCCAGCAGCTCGTGGAGAAGGAACACTGAAGCTTTCTTT. Its translation is CASSSWRRNTEAFF.